The clone carrying this T cell receptor beta chain was counted between two and nine times. TCRdb reprocessed the PCR reads with MiXCR, giving one entry per CDR3 protein. The data show around 12,000 distinct CDR3 sequences, roughly 50% seen once. The data derive from a study of tumor-infiltrating lymphocytes in oesophageal squamous cell carcinoma. The germline V and J ends were trimmed by 5 bases and 3 bases, with 19 bases remaining between them. This CDR3 is built from 16 residues. Germline V lookup: CDR1 SGHVS, CDR2 FNYEAQ. The sequencing sample was made of esophageal tumor tissue. This chain connects TRBV7-6 to TRBJ2-5; perhaps TRBD2 as D (6 bases). The clonotype was recovered from a female donor with esophageal squamous cell carcinoma. The CDR3 sequence: CASSPTGGRGKETQYF. The CDR3 coding sequence is TGTGCCAGCAGCCCCACCGGGGGACGAGGCAAAGAGACCCAGTACTTC.